The 25 T cell receptor beta chains in this list originate from one sample, sequenced in a study of blood T cells in healthy people across ages. A second roughly 7 to 11 cycle PCR used barcoded and J-beta primers. TCRdb called the 5' RACE reads again in MiXCR, with one record for every CDR3 protein. The sample shows about a million distinct CDR3 sequences, about 51% of them seen only once. Sequencing was done on a sample of blood. These receptors all stem from a woman in her fifties or sixties in good health.

V usage is TRBV15 and J usage is TRBJ2-1; tentative D call: TRBD1 (6 bases). The V gene lost 6 bases and the J gene lost 4 bases, with 13 bases spanning the gap. CDR1 is LNHNV, CDR2 YYDKDF, per germline (reference sequence). The CDR3 spans 14 residues. This CDR3 reads CATRGQGKYNEQFF. The CDR3 DNA is TGTGCCACCAGGGGTCAGGGGAAGTACAATGAGCAGTTCTTC.

The chain is built from TRBV20-1 and TRBJ2-3, with 7 bases aligning to TRBD2. Trimming cost V 5 bases and J 6 bases; bases outside gene matches: 11. This CDR3 has 14 residues. Germline-derived CDR1 and CDR2 are DFQATT and SNEGSKA (reference sequence). Written as DNA, the CDR3 is TGCAGTGCTTTTCGCGGGAGATCGCTTGATACGCAGTATTTT. Translating it yields CSAFRGRSLDTQYF.

The V call is TRBV12-3 or TRBV12-4, the J call TRBJ2-3; weak D call: TRBD1 (5 bases). The V end was cut by 6 bases, the J end by 1 base, with 11 bases between. The CDR3 covers 14 residues. In DNA, the CDR3 is TGTGCCAGCAGCATCAGGGTCGGCACAGATACGCAGTATTTT. Translated, it gives CASSIRVGTDTQYF.

The table lists this clonotype with a few counts. The chain has TRBV12-3 or TRBV12-4 and TRBJ2-7; a possible D gene is TRBD2 (5 bases). V was clipped by 5 bases and J by 5 bases, with 19 bases between them. The CDR3 runs to 15 residues. The CDR3 is CASSPSRREGDEQYF. The CDR3 coding sequence is TGTGCCAGCAGTCCGTCCCGGAGAGAGGGAGACGAGCAGTACTTC.

The rearrangement links TRBV27 to TRBJ2-1; D gene uncertain. Trimming shortened V by 2 bases and J by 2 bases, and 16 bases separated the two germline ends. There are 17 residues in the CDR3. CDR1 is MNHEY, CDR2 SMNVEV, per germline (reference sequence). Here the CDR3 DNA reads TGTGCCAGCAGTTTACTTTCCGTGACCGCGACCTACAATGAGCAGTTCTTC. This gives the protein CASSLLSVTATYNEQFF.

This rearrangement joins TRBV7-2 to TRBJ2-5; TRBD2 matches at 8 bases. J was trimmed by 5 bases and V by 5 bases; bases with no gene match: 22. Germline lookup yields CDR1 SGHTA and CDR2 FQGNSA. There are 19 residues in the CDR3. CDR3 loop: CASSPITSSSGSDDETQYF. DNA of the CDR3: TGTGCCAGCAGCCCCATTACCTCCTCCAGCGGGAGTGATGATGAGACCCAGTACTTC.

As regards this clonotype: An end of the junction does not agree with germline; a read error may underlie this. The chain links TRBV4-2 to TRBJ2-7, with a tentative D call TRBD2 (6 bases). CDR3 length equals 15 residues. Germline-derived CDR1 and CDR2 are LGHNA and YNFKEQ. CDR3 sequence reads: CAGSLSTSQAYEQYF. Written as DNA, the CDR3 is TGTGCCGGCAGTCTCTCTACTAGCCAGGCTTACGAGCAGTACTTC.

The rearrangement links TRBV28 to TRBJ2-7, with D possibly called TRBD1 or TRBD2 (5 bases each). Trimming removed 8 bases at V and 7 bases at J, with 24 bases between. CDR3 size: 15 residues. Germline lookup yields CDR1 MDHEN and CDR2 SYDVKM. Here the CDR3 DNA reads TGTGCCAGCGGGGCTGGGGGAAGCTCCTACAATGAGCAGTACTTC. Translating it yields CASGAGGSSYNEQYF.

In DNA, the CDR3 is TGTGCCAGCCTCCTCGACAGTTTCAATGAGCAGTTCTTC. Encoded protein: CASLLDSFNEQFF. The V and J genes are TRBV6-1 and TRBJ2-1, with D perhaps TRBD1 (5 bases). The germline V gene encodes CDR1 MNHNS and CDR2 SASEGT. Trimming left V 8 bases short and J 6 bases short, with 14 bases between. This CDR3 has 13 amino acids.

The rearrangement links TRBV12-3 or TRBV12-4 to TRBJ2-5; weak D call: TRBD2 (5 bases). Matching the DNA end better, TRBJ2-7 makes the J call doubtful. CDR3 length equals 13 residues. The CDR3 here is CASSLHTRREQYF. The CDR3 DNA sequence: TGTGCCAGCAGTTTACACACTAGGCGCGAGCAGTACTTC.

The chain links TRBV5-1 to TRBJ2-3, with D tentatively TRBD2 (5 bases). The V gene's germline CDR1 is SGHRS and CDR2 YFSETQ. Trimming left V 3 bases short and J 7 bases short, with 15 bases between. The CDR3 is 14 residues long. CDR3 in amino acids: CASSSRELHHTQYF. The CDR3 DNA reads as TGCGCCAGCAGCTCCCGGGAACTCCACCATACGCAGTATTTT.

The chain combines TRBV20-1 with TRBJ2-6; either TRBD1 or TRBD2 may fit D (5 bases each). Germline CDR1 DFQATT, CDR2 SNEGSKA (reference sequence). The CDR3 is made up of 15 amino acids. Trimming shortened V by 3 bases and J by 4 bases, and 13 bases separated the two germline ends. As DNA, the CDR3 is TGCAGTGCTAGCCAGGGAGTCCGCGGGGCCAACGTCCTGACTTTC. This codes for CSASQGVRGANVLTF.

This clonotype was counted a few times. This rearrangement joins TRBV28 to TRBJ2-5; D possibly corresponds to TRBD2 (5 bases). CDR1 MDHEN and CDR2 SYDVKM come from the germline V gene. The CDR3 is 15 amino acids. V lost 6 bases to trimming and J lost 0 bases, with 14 bases between them. The DNA of the CDR3 is TGTGCCAGCAGACCCGGGAAAATAAACCAAGAGACCCAGTACTTC. Translating gives CASRPGKINQETQYF.

The chain links TRBV4-2 to TRBJ2-2; 9 nucleotides align to TRBD1. The germline V gene has CDR1 LGHNA and CDR2 YNFKEQ. The V and J ends lost 4 bases and 5 bases, in that order; junction bases with no gene match: 8. The CDR3 runs to 16 residues. The CDR3 nucleotides read TGTGCCAGCAGCCCACGGACAGGGGCGCGGACCGGGGAGCTGTTTTTT. It specifies CASSPRTGARTGELFF.

The rearrangement links TRBV9 to TRBJ2-3; D possibly corresponds to TRBD1 (5 bases). The germline V gene has CDR1 SGDLS and CDR2 YYNGEE. This CDR3 spans 15 amino acids. Between the trimmed V and J ends, which lost 1 base and 4 bases, there was a span of 13 bases. The CDR3 DNA is TGTGCCAGCAGCGTACTGGCAGGGAAGGCAGATACGCAGTATTTT. Its translation: CASSVLAGKADTQYF.

The rearrangement joins TRBV11-2 to TRBJ2-7, with a possible D match to TRBD2 (5 bases). CDR3 size: 12 residues. Germline V gene lookup returns CDR1 SGHAT and CDR2 FQNNGV. The germline V and J ends were trimmed by 6 bases and 0 bases, with 6 bases remaining between them. The CDR3 DNA reads as TGTGCCAGCAGGAGGGCCTCCTACGAGCAGTACTTC. Amino acids: CASRRASYEQYF.

This clonotype has a single count. The genes are TRBV6-1 and TRBJ2-3, with 8 positions matching TRBD2. Germline V gene sequence: CDR1 MNHNS, CDR2 SASEGT. With 5 bases clipped from V and 2 bases from J, the junction kept 12 bases outside the gene matches. CDR3 length equals 17 residues. The CDR3 DNA reads TGTGCCAGCAGTCGCAGGGGCGCGGGAGGTCTCACAGATACGCAGTATTTT. Translation gives CASSRRGAGGLTDTQYF.

This clonotype occurred many times. This chain joins TRBV7-2 and TRBJ2-3, with 8 bases identical to TRBD2. The ends lost 3 bases at V and 2 bases at J; junction bases unmatched: 10. This CDR3 has 17 residues. Germline lookup yields CDR1 SGHTA and CDR2 FQGNSA. The CDR3 loop is CASSLTSDYEVTDTQYF. DNA for the CDR3: TGTGCCAGCAGCTTGACTAGCGACTATGAGGTCACAGATACGCAGTATTTT.

The V call is TRBV14, the J call TRBJ2-7; D possibly uses TRBD1 or TRBD2 (5 bases each). V was cut by 4 bases and J by 6 bases, with 13 bases left in between. Germline V lookup: CDR1 SGHDN, CDR2 FVKESK. The CDR3 has 13 residues. In DNA, the CDR3 is TGTGCCAGCAGCCGAGGGGCGGCCCTCGAGCAGTACTTC. Its protein product is CASSRGAALEQYF.

In nucleotides, the CDR3 is TGTGCCAGCAGAGGGACGGCAATATTGGGCTATGGCTACACCTTC. Translation gives CASRGTAILGYGYTF. This chain uses TRBV9 with TRBJ1-2, with a tentative D call TRBD1 (5 bases). The CDR3 loop spans 15 amino acids. Germline V gene data show CDR1 as SGDLS and CDR2 as YYNGEE. V was clipped by 5 bases and J by 4 bases, with 18 bases between them.

The chain joins TRBV7-3 to TRBJ1-4; D gene uncertain. CDR3 length: 12 amino acids. CDR1 is SGHTA, CDR2 FQGTGA, per germline. Trimming left V 6 bases short and J 8 bases short, with 10 bases between. CDR3 nucleotides: TGTGCCAGCAGTAATAGAAACGAAAAACTGTTTTTT. Translated, it gives CASSNRNEKLFF.

The chain couples TRBV4-1 to TRBJ1-4; 10 bases agree with TRBD1. The CDR3 is made up of 14 amino acids. Per germline, CDR1 MGHRA and CDR2 YSYEKL. The J segment lost 8 bases and the V segment lost 6 bases, leaving 6 bases of the junction unmatched. The CDR3 region is CASRHGTGDEKLFF. The CDR3 DNA reads as TGCGCCAGCAGGCACGGGACAGGGGACGAAAAACTGTTTTTT.

The genes are TRBV27 and TRBJ2-7; tentatively, D is TRBD1 (6 bases). The CDR3 is 15 amino acids. The germline V gene encodes CDR1 MNHEY and CDR2 SMNVEV (reference sequence). Trimming left V 6 bases short and J 6 bases short, with 21 bases between. CDR3 region: CASRIRDIRFSEQYF. The CDR3 DNA reads as TGTGCCAGCAGAATCCGGGACATCCGATTTTCCGAGCAGTACTTC.

The V gene is TRBV5-1, the J gene TRBJ2-6; D is perhaps TRBD1 (6 bases). The CDR3 runs to 17 residues. Trimming removed 4 bases at V and 1 base at J, with 15 bases between. Germline CDR1 is SGHRS and CDR2 is YFSETQ. CDR3 in DNA: TGCGCCAGCAGCGGGGGCGCACTCGTATCTGGGGCCAACGTCCTGACTTTC. Translating gives CASSGGALVSGANVLTF.

This sequence joins TRBV7-9 and TRBJ1-2, with 8 bases aligning to TRBD1. CDR1 is SEHNR, CDR2 FQNEAQ, per germline (reference sequence). This CDR3 region has 15 residues. The V gene end was trimmed by 5 bases and the J gene end by 4 bases; junction bases not matched to a gene: 9. The CDR3 loop is CASSRQGQAVYGYTF. In nucleotides, the CDR3 is TGTGCCAGCAGCCGTCAGGGACAGGCGGTCTATGGCTACACCTTC.